The T cell receptor beta chain described here comes from a study of blood T cell repertoires in COVID-19. Sequencing was performed with immunoSEQ multiplex PCR; in TCRdb, only in-frame clones are kept and a portion is missing. The sample holds 130,000 or so clones, approximately 88% seen once. The CDR3 runs 14 residues. Between the trimmed V and J ends, which lost 0 bases and 3 bases, there was a span of 8 bases. CDR1 and CDR2 (germline): SEHNR, FQNEAQ (reference sequence). This sequence joins TRBV7-9 and TRBJ2-5; the D gene is possibly TRBD1 (6 bases). The source material was peripheral blood. The sequence came from a woman aged 80 or older with acute or convalescent COVID-19. CDR3 bases: TGTGCCAGCAGCTTAGCACAGGGAGAAGAGACCCAGTACTTC. Amino acids: CASSLAQGEETQYF.